This T cell receptor beta chain was profiled in a study of cytomegalovirus exposure and HLA in healthy donors. Study outcomes and limitations: Excluded: some indistinguishable V segments such as TRBV6-2 and TRBV6-3.

Germline lookup yields CDR1 MNHEY and CDR2 SMNVEV (reference sequence). The CDR3 runs to 14 residues. Trimming took 8 bases from V and 3 from J, leaving 11 bases between them. PCR employed 60 Vbeta and 13 Jbeta primers. Data came from immunoSEQ multiplex PCR; TCRdb stores just in-frame clones and leaves some out. The profile shows 130,000 to 150,000 clones, 65% to 90% of them singletons. Regarding this clone: Its specificity is not known.

The receptor was derived from a woman under 40 in good health and CMV-seronegative. Sample: PBMCs. The chain links TRBV27 to TRBJ1-6; possibly TRBD1 for D (6 bases). DNA for the CDR3: TGTGCCAGCCACGGACAGAGCTATAATTCACCCCTCCACTTT. This encodes CASHGQSYNSPLHF.